Reported below is one TCR beta chain. Its antigen remains unknown. This entry is derived from a study of cytomegalovirus exposure and HLA in healthy donors. The ends were cut back, 1 base at V and 2 bases at J, with 9 bases in the middle. CDR3 size: 14 residues. Germline assignment: CDR1 SNHLY and CDR2 FYNNEI. Study results and limitations: Being productive about 87% or about 30% of the time was typical of most TCR beta V segments in an earlier analysis.

PCR was performed using 60 Vbeta and 13 Jbeta primers. The protocol was immunoSEQ multiplex PCR, while the TCRdb copy is restricted to in-frame clones and leaves out a portion. The sample holds 150,000 or so clones; 65% to 75% are singletons and the top ten take roughly 2%. The source material was PBMCs. This chain uses TRBV2 with TRBJ2-7; maybe TRBD2 (7 bases). The source is a man aged 25-45 years in good health and CMV-seronegative. In nucleotides, the CDR3 is TGTGCCAGCAGTGAAGACGGGGGGCCCTACGAGCAGTACTTC. It codes for CASSEDGGPYEQYF.